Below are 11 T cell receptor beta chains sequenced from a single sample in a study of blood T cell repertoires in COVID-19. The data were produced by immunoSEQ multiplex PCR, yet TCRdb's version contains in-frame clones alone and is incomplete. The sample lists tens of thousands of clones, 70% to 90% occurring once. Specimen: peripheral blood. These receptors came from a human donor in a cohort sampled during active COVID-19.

In DNA, the CDR3 is TGCGCCAGCAGCTTAGACACCGCCTCTGGAAACACCATATATTTT. It is translated as CASSLDTASGNTIYF. The chain employs TRBV5-1 and TRBJ1-3; no clear D gene. V lost 2 bases and J lost 0, with 9 bases in between. Germline CDR1 reads SGHRS; CDR2 reads YFSETQ. This CDR3 has 15 amino acids.

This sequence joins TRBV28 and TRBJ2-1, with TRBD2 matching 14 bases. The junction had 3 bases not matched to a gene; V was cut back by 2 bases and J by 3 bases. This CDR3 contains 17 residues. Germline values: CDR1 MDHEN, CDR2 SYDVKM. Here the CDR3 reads CASSLGGLAGDYNEQFF. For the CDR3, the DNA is TGTGCCAGCAGTTTAGGGGGACTAGCGGGAGACTACAATGAGCAGTTCTTC.

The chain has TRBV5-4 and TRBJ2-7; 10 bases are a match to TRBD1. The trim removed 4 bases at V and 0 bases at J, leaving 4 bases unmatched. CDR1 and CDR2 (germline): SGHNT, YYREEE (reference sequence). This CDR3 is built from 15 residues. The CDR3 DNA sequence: TGTGCCAGCAGCCGGGGACAGGGGAGCTCCTACGAGCAGTACTTC. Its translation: CASSRGQGSSYEQYF.

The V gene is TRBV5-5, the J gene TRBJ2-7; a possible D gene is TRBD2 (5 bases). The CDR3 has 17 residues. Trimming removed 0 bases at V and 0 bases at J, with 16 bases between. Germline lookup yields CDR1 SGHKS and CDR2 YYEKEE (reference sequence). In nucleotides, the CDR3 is TGTGCCAGCAGCTTGGCGGCGGGCTTTGGCACCTCCTACGAGCAGTACTTC. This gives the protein CASSLAAGFGTSYEQYF. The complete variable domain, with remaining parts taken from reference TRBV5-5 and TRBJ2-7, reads DAGVTQSPTHLIKTRGQQVTLRCSPISGHKSVSWYQQVLGQGPQFIFQYYEKEERGRGNFPDRFSARQFPNYSSELNVNALLLGDSALYLCASSLAAGFGTSYEQYFGPGTRLTVT.

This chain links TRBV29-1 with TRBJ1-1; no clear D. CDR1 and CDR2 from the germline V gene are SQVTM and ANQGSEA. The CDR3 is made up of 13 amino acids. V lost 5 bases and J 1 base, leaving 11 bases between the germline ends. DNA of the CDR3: TGCAGCGTTCTGCAGAACCAGAACACTGAAGCTTTCTTT. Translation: CSVLQNQNTEAFF.

CDR3 residues: CAINLGTANYGYTF. The CDR3 DNA is TGTGCCATCAATCTGGGGACAGCTAACTATGGCTACACCTTC. The chain couples TRBV10-3 to TRBJ1-2; 7 nucleotides agree with TRBD1. CDR3 length: 14 amino acids. From germline, CDR1 is ENHRY and CDR2 SYGVKD. V lost 7 bases to trimming and J lost 0 bases; unmatched junction nucleotides: 5.

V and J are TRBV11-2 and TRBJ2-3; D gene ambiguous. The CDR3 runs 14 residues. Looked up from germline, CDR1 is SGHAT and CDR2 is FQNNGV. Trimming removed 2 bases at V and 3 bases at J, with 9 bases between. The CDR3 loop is CASSLLSRTDTQYF. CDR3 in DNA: TGTGCCAGCAGCTTACTTTCCCGTACAGATACGCAGTATTTT. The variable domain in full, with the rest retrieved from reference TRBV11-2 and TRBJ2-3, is EAGVAQSPRYKIIEKRQSVAFWCNPISGHATLYWYQQILGQGPKLLIQFQNNGVVDDSQLPKDRFSAERLKGVDSTLKIQPAKLEDSAVYLCASSLLSRTDTQYFGPGTRLTVL.

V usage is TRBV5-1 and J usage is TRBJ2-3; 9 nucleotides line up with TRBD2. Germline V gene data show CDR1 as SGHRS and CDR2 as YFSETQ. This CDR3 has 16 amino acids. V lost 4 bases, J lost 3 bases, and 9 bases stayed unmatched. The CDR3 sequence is CASSLPASGVTDTQYF. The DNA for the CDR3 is TGCGCCAGCAGCCTGCCTGCTAGCGGGGTTACAGATACGCAGTATTTT.

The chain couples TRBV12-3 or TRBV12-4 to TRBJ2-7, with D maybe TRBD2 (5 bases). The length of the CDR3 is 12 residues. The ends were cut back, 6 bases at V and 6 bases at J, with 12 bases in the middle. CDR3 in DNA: TGTGCCAGCAGCCTCGGGGTGACCGAGCAGTACTTC. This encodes CASSLGVTEQYF.

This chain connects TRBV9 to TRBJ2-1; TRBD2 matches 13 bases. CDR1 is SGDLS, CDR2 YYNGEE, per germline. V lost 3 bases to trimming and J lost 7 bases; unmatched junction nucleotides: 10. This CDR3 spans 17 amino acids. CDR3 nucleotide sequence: TGTGCCAGCAGCGCCCCCCTAACTAGCGGGAGGGGGAATGAGCAGTTCTTC. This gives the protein CASSAPLTSGRGNEQFF.

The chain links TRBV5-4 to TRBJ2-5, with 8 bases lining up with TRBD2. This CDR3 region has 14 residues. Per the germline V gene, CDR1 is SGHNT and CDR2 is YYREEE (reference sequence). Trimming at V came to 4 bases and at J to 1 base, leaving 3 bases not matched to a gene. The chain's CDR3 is CASSRGGPQETQYF. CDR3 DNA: TGTGCCAGCAGCCGGGGGGGCCCCCAAGAGACCCAGTACTTC. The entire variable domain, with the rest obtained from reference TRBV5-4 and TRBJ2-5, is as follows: ETGVTQSPTHLIKTRGQQVTLRCSSQSGHNTVSWYQQALGQGPQFIFQYYREEENGRGNFPPRFSGLQFPNYSSELNVNALELDDSALYLCASSRGGPQETQYFGPGTRLLVL.